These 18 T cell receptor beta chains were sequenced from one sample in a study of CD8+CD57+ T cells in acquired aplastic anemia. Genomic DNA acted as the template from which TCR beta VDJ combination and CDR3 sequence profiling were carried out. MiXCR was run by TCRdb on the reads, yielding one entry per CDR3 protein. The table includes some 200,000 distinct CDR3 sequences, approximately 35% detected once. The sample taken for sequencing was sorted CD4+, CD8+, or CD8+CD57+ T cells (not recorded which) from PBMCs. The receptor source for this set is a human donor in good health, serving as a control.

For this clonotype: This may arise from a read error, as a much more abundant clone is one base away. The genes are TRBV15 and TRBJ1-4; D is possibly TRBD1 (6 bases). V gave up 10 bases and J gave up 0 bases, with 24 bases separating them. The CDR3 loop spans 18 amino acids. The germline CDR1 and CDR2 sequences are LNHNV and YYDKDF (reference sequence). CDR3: CASRSRDKATATNEKLFF. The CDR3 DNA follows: TGTGCCAGCAGGAGCCGGGACAAGGCCACTGCAACTAATGAAAAACTGTTTTTT.

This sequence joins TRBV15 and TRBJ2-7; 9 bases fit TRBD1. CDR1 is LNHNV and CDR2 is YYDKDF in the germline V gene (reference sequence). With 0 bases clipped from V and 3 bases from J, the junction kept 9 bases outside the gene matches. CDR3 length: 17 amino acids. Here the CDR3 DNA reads TGTGCCACCAGCAGAGATCCCCCCGGGACAGGGTTCTACGAGCAGTACTTC. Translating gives CATSRDPPGTGFYEQYF.

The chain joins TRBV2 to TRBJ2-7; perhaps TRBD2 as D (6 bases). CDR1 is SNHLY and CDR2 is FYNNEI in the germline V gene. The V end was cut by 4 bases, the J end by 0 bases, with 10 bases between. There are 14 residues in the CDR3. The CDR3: CASSVGGVSYEQYF. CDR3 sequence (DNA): TGTGCCAGCAGTGTGGGCGGGGTCTCCTACGAGCAGTACTTC.

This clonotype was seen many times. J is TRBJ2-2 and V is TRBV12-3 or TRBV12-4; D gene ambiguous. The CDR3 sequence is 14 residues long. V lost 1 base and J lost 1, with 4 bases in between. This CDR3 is CASSLDRNTGELFF. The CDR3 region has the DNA TGTGCCAGCAGTTTAGACCGGAACACCGGGGAGCTGTTTTTT.

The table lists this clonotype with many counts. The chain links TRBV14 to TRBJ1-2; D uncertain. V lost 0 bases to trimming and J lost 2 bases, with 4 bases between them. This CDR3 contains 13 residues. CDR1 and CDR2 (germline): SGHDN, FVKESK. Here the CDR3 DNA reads TGTGCCAGCAGCCAAGAGATAAACTATGGCTACACCTTC. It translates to CASSQEINYGYTF.

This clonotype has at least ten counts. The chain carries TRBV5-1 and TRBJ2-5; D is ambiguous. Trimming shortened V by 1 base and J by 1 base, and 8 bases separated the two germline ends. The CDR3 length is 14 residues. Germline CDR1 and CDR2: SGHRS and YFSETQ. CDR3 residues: CASSLLRSQETQYF. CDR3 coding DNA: TGCGCCAGCAGCTTGTTACGGAGCCAAGAGACCCAGTACTTC.

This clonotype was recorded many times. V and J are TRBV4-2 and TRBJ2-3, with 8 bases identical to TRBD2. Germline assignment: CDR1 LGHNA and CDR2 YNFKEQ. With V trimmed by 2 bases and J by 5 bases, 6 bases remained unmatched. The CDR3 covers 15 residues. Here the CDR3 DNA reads TGTGCCAGCAGCCAATCAGCGGGGGCAGGAGATACGCAGTATTTT. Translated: CASSQSAGAGDTQYF.

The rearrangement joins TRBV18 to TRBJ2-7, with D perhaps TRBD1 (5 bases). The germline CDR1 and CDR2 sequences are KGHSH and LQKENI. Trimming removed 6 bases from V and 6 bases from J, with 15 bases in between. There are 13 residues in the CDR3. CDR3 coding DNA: TGTGCCAGCTCGCAAATGGTAGGGGTCGAGCAGTACTTC. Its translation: CASSQMVGVEQYF. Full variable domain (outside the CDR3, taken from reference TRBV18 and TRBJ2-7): NAGVMQNPRHLVRRRGQEARLRCSPMKGHSHVYWYRQLPEEGLKFMVYLQKENIIDESGMPKERFSAEFPKEGPSILRIQQVVRGDSAAYFCASSQMVGVEQYFGPGTRLTVT.

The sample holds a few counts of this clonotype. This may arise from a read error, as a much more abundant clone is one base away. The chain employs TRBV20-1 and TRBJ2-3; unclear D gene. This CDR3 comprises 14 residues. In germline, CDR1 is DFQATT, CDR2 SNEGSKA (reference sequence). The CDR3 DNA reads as TGCAGTGCTAGAAGGCTAGAGAGCACAGCTACGCAGTATTTT. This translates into CSARRLESTATQYF.

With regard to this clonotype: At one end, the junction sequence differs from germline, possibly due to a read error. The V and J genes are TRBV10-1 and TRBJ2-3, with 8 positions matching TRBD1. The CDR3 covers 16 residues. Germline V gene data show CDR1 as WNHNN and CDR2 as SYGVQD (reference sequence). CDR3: CASSESYRVGTGTQYF. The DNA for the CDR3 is TGCGCCAGCAGTGAGAGTTACCGGGTCGGGACAGGTACGCAGTATTTT.

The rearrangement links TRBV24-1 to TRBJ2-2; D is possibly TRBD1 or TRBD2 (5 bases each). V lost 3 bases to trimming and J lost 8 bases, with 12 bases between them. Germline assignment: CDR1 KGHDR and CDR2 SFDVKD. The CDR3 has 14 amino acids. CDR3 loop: CATSDPGTGGELFF. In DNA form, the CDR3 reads TGTGCCACCAGTGATCCGGGGACGGGAGGGGAGCTGTTTTTT.

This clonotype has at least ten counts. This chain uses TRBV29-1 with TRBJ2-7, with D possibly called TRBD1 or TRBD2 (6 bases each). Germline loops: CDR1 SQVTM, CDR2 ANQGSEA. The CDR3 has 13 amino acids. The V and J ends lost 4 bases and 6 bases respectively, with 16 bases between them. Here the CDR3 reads CSVVIGGAGEQYF. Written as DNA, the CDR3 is TGCAGCGTTGTGATAGGGGGAGCGGGCGAGCAGTACTTC.

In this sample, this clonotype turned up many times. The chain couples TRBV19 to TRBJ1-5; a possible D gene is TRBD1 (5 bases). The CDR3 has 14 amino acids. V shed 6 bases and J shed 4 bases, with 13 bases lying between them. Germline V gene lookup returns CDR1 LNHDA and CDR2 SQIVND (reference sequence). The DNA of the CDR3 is TGTGCCAGTAGCGTCGTGGGGGATAATCAGCCCCAGCATTTT. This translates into CASSVVGDNQPQHF.

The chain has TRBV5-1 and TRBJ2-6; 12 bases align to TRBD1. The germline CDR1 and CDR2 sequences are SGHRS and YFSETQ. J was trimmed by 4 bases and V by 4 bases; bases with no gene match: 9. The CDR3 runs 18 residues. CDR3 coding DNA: TGCGCCAGCAGCCTGGGTGGGACAGGGGGCGACGGGGCCAACGTCCTGACTTTC. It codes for CASSLGGTGGDGANVLTF. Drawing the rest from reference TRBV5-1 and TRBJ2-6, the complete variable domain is KAGVTQTPRYLIKTRGQQVTLSCSPISGHRSVSWYQQTPGQGLQFLFEYFSETQRNKGNFPGRFSGRQFSNSRSEMNVSTLELGDSALYLCASSLGGTGGDGANVLTFGAGSRLTVL.

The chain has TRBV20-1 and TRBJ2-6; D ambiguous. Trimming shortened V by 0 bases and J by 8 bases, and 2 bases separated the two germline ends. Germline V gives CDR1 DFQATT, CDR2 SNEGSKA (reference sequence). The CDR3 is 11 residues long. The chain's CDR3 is CSARDSNVLTF. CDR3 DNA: TGCAGTGCTAGAGATTCCAACGTCCTGACTTTC.

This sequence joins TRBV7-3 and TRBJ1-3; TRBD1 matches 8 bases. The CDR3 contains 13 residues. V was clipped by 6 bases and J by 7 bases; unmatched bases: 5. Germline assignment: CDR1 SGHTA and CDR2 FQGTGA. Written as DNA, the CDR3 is TGTGCCAGCAGACCAGGGGGCATGAACACCATATATTTT. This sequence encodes CASRPGGMNTIYF.

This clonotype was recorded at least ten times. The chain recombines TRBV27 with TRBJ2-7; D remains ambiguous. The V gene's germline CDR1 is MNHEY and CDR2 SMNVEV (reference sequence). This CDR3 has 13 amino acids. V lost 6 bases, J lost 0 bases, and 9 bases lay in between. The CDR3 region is CASRSLASYEQYF. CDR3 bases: TGTGCCAGCAGGTCACTGGCCTCCTACGAGCAGTACTTC.

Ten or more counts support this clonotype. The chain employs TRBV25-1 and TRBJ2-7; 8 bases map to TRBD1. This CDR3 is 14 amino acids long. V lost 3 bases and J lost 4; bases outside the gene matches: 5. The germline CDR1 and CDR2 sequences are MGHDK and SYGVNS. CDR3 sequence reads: CASSDRGQEYEQYF. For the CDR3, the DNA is TGTGCCAGCAGTGACAGGGGACAGGAGTACGAGCAGTACTTC.